This TCR beta chain is from a study of glioma-infiltrating T cells. Amplification of TCR alpha and beta CDR3 regions from RNA used iRepertoire nested multiplex PCR. In TCRdb, the multiplex PCR reads were re-called with MiXCR into one record per CDR3 protein. The data show some 10,000 distinct CDR3 sequences, 45% to 65% seen once. Study-level points and caveats: Above-expected tissue-blood divergence occurred in all gliomas, most in low-grade ones.

Germline CDR1 SQVTM, CDR2 ANQGSEA. The CDR3 spans 15 residues. V shed 8 bases and J shed 3 bases, with 22 bases lying between them. This clonotype was counted many times. Its antigen is not known. The chain links TRBV29-1 to TRBJ1-1, with a possible D match to TRBD1 (6 bases). Material for sequencing was glioma tissue, nonneoplastic brain tissue, or PBMCs (not recorded which). This clonotype was obtained from a human donor with low-grade glioma or glioblastoma, undergoing nonglioma brain surgery, or in good health (not recorded which). The CDR3 spells CSLKEQGGLYTEAFF. For the CDR3, the DNA is TGCAGCCTCAAAGAACAGGGAGGGCTGTACACTGAAGCTTTCTTT.